The source of this T cell receptor beta chain is a study of blood T cell repertoires in COVID-19 (dated by TCRdb to 2020 to 2022). Turning to the overall study: The collaborator samples originated in the United States, Italy and Spain and spanned the acute and convalescent phases of COVID-19. The prospective study material was composed of cDNA or gDNA derived from T cells, B-cell-depleted T cells, or PBMCs. Deeply sampled blood TCRbeta repertoires from subjects exposed to, actively infected with, or recovered from COVID-19 were included in the dataset. The repertoires were released in a freely available public database intended as a resource for research on the immune response to SARS-CoV-2. Samples were obtained from the ongoing ImmuneRACE study (first 160 participants) and from over a thousand subjects provided by 6 global collaborators. Nearly every sample came with metadata listing a de-identified subject ID, COVID-19 status, age in years and sex. HLA class I and class II types, where available, came from metadata supplied by the sample provider rather than from assay-based typing. The paper as a whole reports these results and caveats: The amount of clinical and demographic metadata varied by source and participant and was provided uncurated.

TCRbeta CDR3 regions were amplified from genomic DNA by means of the immunoSEQ Assay, a bias-controlled multiplex PCR. The study's own analysis went as follows. The number of nucleated cells in each sample was estimated from the amplification of reference gene primers within the assay. Sequence reads were collapsed and filtered to measure the absolute abundance of every unique TCRbeta CDR3 rearrangement. For each sample, productive Simpson clonality was calculated as the square root of Simpson's diversity index across productive rearrangements. TCRdb retrieved this table from immuneACCESS and kept in-frame rearrangements only. Not all clones are present; in checked studies, unresolved V genes account for under half, and no reason is known for the remainder. V, J and clone size derive from that table, while D and trimming were established from the DNA sequence. The sample contains 40,000 to 50,000 clones, 88% of them found a single time. The ten most abundant clones make up 8% to 10% of the sample.

Each collaborating institution followed its own protocols to collect whole blood in K2EDTA tubes. Collaborator samples were shipped for TCRbeta analysis as frozen whole blood, isolated PBMCs, or DNA extracted from either sample type. Concerning this clone: No cognate antigen has been identified for it. Within one base of it there is no much larger clone, and no base qualities were kept.

Relative to germline, V is missing 0 bases and J is missing 4 bases, with 5 bases of the junction outside any gene match. Inclusive of the bounding cysteine and phenylalanine, the CDR3 is 15 residues long. The retained sequence is limited to the CDR3, 45 bases, with the frame set at the first base. For CDR1 and CDR2, the germline V gene lists SGDLS and YYNGEE. Material: peripheral blood. This sequence uses TRBV9 and TRBJ1-2; a stretch of 8 junction bases matches TRBD1. The clonotype comes from a man aged 50 to 60 with active COVID-19. CDR3 protein: CASSVEQGASYGYTF. The bases are TGTGCCAGCAGCGTAGAGCAGGGGGCGAGCTATGGCTACACCTTC.